This TCR beta chain is from a study of cytomegalovirus exposure and HLA in healthy donors. Germline V lookup: CDR1 SNHLY, CDR2 FYNNEI. The CDR3 consists of 13 residues. V lost 10 bases, J lost 4 bases, and 13 bases lay in between. General study findings and limits: For most TCR beta V segments, an earlier analysis put the productive rate at about 87% or about 30% of the time. Analyses of presence and absence presupposed an approximately uniform sequencing depth across donors. CMV serostatus stood as the only immune exposure information on hand. According to the study, some 160 TCR beta chains were cytomegalovirus-associated.

Notes on this clone: Its antigen is still unknown.

It was with 60 Vbeta and 13 Jbeta primers that the PCR ran. Measured with immunoSEQ multiplex PCR; TCRdb has only the in-frame clones, and not every one. The data show more than 95,000 clones, 64% seen once. The V call is TRBV2, the J call TRBJ1-4; TRBD1 might be the D (6 bases). The receptor comes from a man between 60 and 75 years old in good health and CMV-seronegative. Sequenced input: PBMCs. The CDR3 bases are TGTGCCACCCGAACAGGGTATAATGAAAAACTGTTTTTT. It codes for CATRTGYNEKLFF.